The rows below give T cell receptor beta chains drawn from one sample of a study of shared clonotypes between healthy human individuals. This table comes from immunoSEQ multiplex PCR, and its TCRdb copy is limited to in-frame clones, with some not included. In the table there are about 680,000 clones, around four fifths of which are singletons. Sequencing was carried out using memory CD4+ T cells sorted from blood. The receptor set was obtained from a woman between 25 and 40 years old in good health. The CDR3 runs from the conserved cysteine through the conserved F or W. The order of the fields is V gene, clone size, J gene, D gene, CDR3 DNA, CDR3 protein. D genes are given only for firm matches. Clone sizes are given selectively: once, few, many, or a class where the clone is expanded.

TRBV2	NA	TRBJ1-2	TRBD1	TGTGCCAGCAGTGGGGGACAGGGGAACTATGGCTACACCTTC	CASSGGQGNYGYTF
TRBV19	NA	TRBJ2-1	TRBD2	TGTGCCAGTAGTACCAAGCGGGAGGGCCCCAATGAGCAGTTCTTC	CASSTKREGPNEQFF
TRBV10-3	few	TRBJ1-1	NA	TGTGCCATCAGTTCTGCAGGAGGGATCAGTGAAGCTTTCTTT	CAISSAGGISEAFF
TRBV6-6	NA	TRBJ2-2	TRBD1	TGTGCCAGCAGCCAGGGGGCCCCCGGGGAGCTGTTTTTT	CASSQGAPGELFF
TRBV28	NA	TRBJ2-7	TRBD2	TGTGCCAGCAGGTGTGTTGGGCTAGCGGAGACATGCTACGAGCAGTACTTC	CASRCVGLAETCYEQYF
TRBV10-1	NA	TRBJ1-4	NA	TGCGCCAGCAGTGAAGTCGACGGGACAACTAATGAAAAACTGTTTTTT	CASSEVDGTTNEKLFF
TRBV6-5	once	TRBJ2-7	NA	TGTGCCAGCAGTTTTACTAGAGGTTCCTACGAGCAGTACTTC	CASSFTRGSYEQYF
TRBV27	NA	TRBJ2-2	TRBD2	TGTGCCAGCCGGAGGCTAGCGGAAGGGAACACCGGGGAGCTGTTTTTT	CASRRLAEGNTGELFF
TRBV5-1	few	TRBJ1-4	NA	TGCGCCAGCAGCTTGGACGGGGGCTTGGGAGAAAAACTGTTTTTT	CASSLDGGLGEKLFF
TRBV11-2	NA	TRBJ1-1	TRBD1	TGTGCCAGCAGCTACGAGAGACAGGGGCGTCCCGAAGCTTTCTTT	CASSYERQGRPEAFF
TRBV30	NA	TRBJ1-1	NA	TGTGCCTGCAATTACGGGACCCGGCCTACTGGCGTGAACACTGAAGCTTTCTTT	CACNYGTRPTGVNTEAFF
TRBV6-1	NA	TRBJ1-3	NA	TGTGCCAGCAGTGAACTAGACAGAGGGGTTAGAAACACCATATATTTT	CASSELDRGVRNTIYF
TRBV4-2	NA	TRBJ2-3	NA	TGTGCCAGCACAAAGACTCGAAGATACACAGATACGCAGTATTTT	CASTKTRRYTDTQYF
TRBV20-1	NA	TRBJ1-1	NA	TGCAGTGCCAGGGCAGGGGTGATGGCTTTCTTT	CSARAGVMAFF
TRBV2	NA	TRBJ1-2	NA	TGTGCCAGCAGTGATTTCGTCACCTTATATGGCTACACCTTC	CASSDFVTLYGYTF
TRBV6-5	NA	TRBJ1-1	NA	TGTGCCAGCAGTCGCCCTCTGACAGAGACCGCTTTCTTT	CASSRPLTETAFF
TRBV9	NA	TRBJ1-4	TRBD1	TGTGCCAGCAGCGTCACAGGGGGTAATGAAAAACTGTTTTTT	CASSVTGGNEKLFF
TRBV5-1	NA	TRBJ2-2	NA	TGCGCCAGCAGCTTGGCTGGGGACATAAACACCGGGGAGCTGTTTTTT	CASSLAGDINTGELFF
TRBV29-1	NA	TRBJ1-1	NA	TGCAGCGTGGGTACAGGGTTGGCTTTCTTT	CSVGTGLAFF
TRBV6-1	NA	TRBJ2-2	NA	TGTGCCAGCGCTAGCGCAACCGGGGAGCTGTTTTTT	CASASATGELFF
TRBV5-4	NA	TRBJ1-1	TRBD1	TGTGCCAGCAGCGAGGGACAGTTGAACACTGAAGCTTTCTTT	CASSEGQLNTEAFF
TRBV7-8	many	TRBJ2-1	NA	TGTGCCAGCAGCTTAGCGTTCGACAATGAGCAGTTCTTC	CASSLAFDNEQFF
TRBV4-1	NA	TRBJ1-5	NA	TGCGCCAGCAGCCACCCGGCCAATCAGCCCCAGCATTTT	CASSHPANQPQHF
TRBV5-5	NA	TRBJ2-1	TRBD1	TGTGCCAGCAGCTTGGCTGCCGGGACAGGCTCCTACAATGAGCAGTTCTTC	CASSLAAGTGSYNEQFF
TRBV6-5	NA	TRBJ2-7	TRBD2	TGTGCCAGCAGTTACTCCTACCGTAGCGGGAGGGCGGATCAGTACTTC	CASSYSYRSGRADQYF
TRBV11-2	few	TRBJ2-7	TRBD2	TGTGCCAGCAGCTTAGTGGCTAGCGGGATCTACGAGCAGTACTTC	CASSLVASGIYEQYF
TRBV5-8	NA	TRBJ2-7	NA	TGTGCCAGCAGCTTTCAATTAGCCTCAACCTACGAGCAGTACTTC	CASSFQLASTYEQYF